The next 30 T cell receptor beta chains were all read from a single sample in a study of shared clonotypes between healthy human individuals. Clones were sequenced by immunoSEQ multiplex PCR, and TCRdb holds only the in-frame ones, with some missing. Found here are approximately 2,200,000 clones, 90% to 95% of them singletons; the top ten hold more than 1.5%. It was CD45RO-negative cells, positively selected for CCR7, that made up naive CD8 cells, with terminally differentiated effector memory CD45RA+ cells excluded. Source material: naive CD8+ T cells from PBMCs. These receptors were taken from a young man in good health. Some clones in this sample may be carry-over from other donors' samples.

V usage is TRBV7-2 and J usage is TRBJ2-3; a weak D match, TRBD1 (6 bases). Germline CDR1 and CDR2: SGHTA and FQGNSA. The CDR3 is made up of 14 amino acids. V was trimmed by 5 bases and J by 0 bases, leaving 9 bases between them. Here the CDR3 DNA reads TGTGCCAGCAGCCCAGGGGCTAGCACAGATACGCAGTATTTT. Amino acids: CASSPGASTDTQYF.

The chain links TRBV19 to TRBJ2-7, with a weak D call TRBD1 (5 bases). The V and J ends lost 1 base and 6 bases respectively, with 13 bases between them. Germline CDR1 and CDR2: LNHDA and SQIVND (reference sequence). The CDR3 runs to 14 residues. CDR3 in amino acids: CASSIVHRFAEQYF. CDR3 sequence (DNA): TGTGCCAGTAGTATAGTACACAGGTTTGCCGAGCAGTACTTC.

The chain is built from TRBV27 and TRBJ2-7, with D tentatively TRBD1 or TRBD2 (5 bases each). Germline values: CDR1 MNHEY, CDR2 SMNVEV (reference sequence). V was trimmed by 5 bases and J by 2 bases, leaving 13 bases between them. The CDR3 has 14 residues. The CDR3 protein is CASSPRGATYEQYF. As DNA, the CDR3 is TGTGCCAGCAGTCCCCGGGGCGCAACCTACGAGCAGTACTTC.

J is TRBJ2-7 and V is TRBV5-6; 9 bases fit TRBD2. Germline CDR1 SGHDT, CDR2 YYEEEE. J lost 6 bases, V lost 4 bases, and 11 bases had no gene match. CDR3 length: 15 amino acids. The CDR3 DNA follows: TGTGCCAGCAGCCTATGGGGTCTAGCGGGATCCGAGCAGTACTTC. Translation gives CASSLWGLAGSEQYF.

The chain joins TRBV28 to TRBJ1-1, with D unresolved. CDR3 size: 14 residues. Looked up from germline, CDR1 is MDHEN and CDR2 is SYDVKM. The V end was cut by 3 bases, the J end by 6 bases, with 14 bases between. CDR3 residues: CASSFRGGYSEAFF. The CDR3 DNA reads as TGTGCCAGCAGTTTCCGAGGTGGTTACTCTGAAGCTTTCTTT.

Only one count was recorded for this clone. The CDR3 nucleotides read TGTGCCACCAGCGGAAGGGACAGATCCTACGAGCAGTACTTC. It is translated as CATSGRDRSYEQYF. V gene TRBV15 combines with J gene TRBJ2-7; 7 bases align to TRBD1. The J segment lost 1 base and the V segment lost 5 bases, leaving 5 bases of the junction unmatched. In germline, CDR1 is LNHNV, CDR2 YYDKDF (reference sequence). The CDR3 is 14 residues long.

Turning to this clone: This CDR3 is also generated by other DNA sequences in the sample. The chain carries TRBV11-2 and TRBJ2-2; 10 bases map to TRBD2. Germline CDR1 reads SGHAT; CDR2 reads FQNNGV. V gave up 3 bases and J gave up 4 bases; unmatched junction bases: 5. The CDR3 spans 16 residues. This chain's CDR3 is CASSLGGLASTGELFF. The CDR3 nucleotides are TGTGCCAGCAGCTTGGGGGGACTAGCGAGCACCGGGGAGCTGTTTTTT.

The chain combines TRBV9 with TRBJ2-2, with 10 bases lining up with TRBD2. V shed 4 bases, J shed 3 bases, and the junction held 12 bases outside the gene matches. The CDR3 contains 18 residues. In germline, CDR1 is SGDLS, CDR2 YYNGEE. Written as DNA, the CDR3 is TGTGCCAGCAGCCCTTACGGTACTAGCGGGAAATACACCGGGGAGCTGTTTTTT. Translation: CASSPYGTSGKYTGELFF.

Here the CDR3 reads CSVEGQGARYEQYF. CDR3 DNA: TGCAGCGTTGAAGGACAGGGGGCGAGATACGAGCAGTACTTC. The chain links TRBV29-1 to TRBJ2-7, with TRBD1 matching over 10 bases. The germline V gene has CDR1 SQVTM and CDR2 ANQGSEA. This CDR3 region has 14 residues. With 1 base clipped from V and 4 bases from J, the junction kept 4 bases outside the gene matches.

V and J are TRBV28 and TRBJ2-5; TRBD1 agrees at 7 bases. The CDR3 length is 16 residues. The junction had 8 bases not matched to a gene; V was cut back by 3 bases and J by 1 base. CDR1 is MDHEN, CDR2 SYDVKM, per germline. The CDR3 reads CASSLEGDSAQETQYF. DNA of the CDR3: TGTGCCAGCAGTTTGGAAGGGGACAGCGCCCAAGAGACCCAGTACTTC. The full variable domain, completed using reference TRBV28 and TRBJ2-5, is DVKVTQSSRYLVKRTGEKVFLECVQDMDHENMFWYRQDPGLGLRLIYFSYDVKMKEKGDIPEGYSVSREKKERFSLILESASTNQTSMYLCASSLEGDSAQETQYFGPGTRLLVL.

The V and J genes are TRBV7-9 and TRBJ2-1, with TRBD2 identical over 12 bases. CDR1 is SEHNR, CDR2 FQNEAQ, per germline (reference sequence). V lost 1 base to trimming and J lost 2 bases; unmatched junction nucleotides: 3. The length of the CDR3 is 17 residues. CDR3 bases: TGTGCCAGCAGCTTAGAACTAGCGGGAGGCCCCTACAATGAGCAGTTCTTC. It yields the protein CASSLELAGGPYNEQFF.

The rearrangement joins TRBV11-2 to TRBJ2-5; TRBD2 matches 7 bases. CDR3 length equals 15 residues. Germline-derived CDR1 and CDR2 are SGHAT and FQNNGV. The ends lost 4 bases at V and 1 base at J; junction bases unmatched: 6. Written as DNA, the CDR3 is TGTGCCAGCAGCTCTGACCGACTAGCCCAAGAGACCCAGTACTTC. Protein product: CASSSDRLAQETQYF.

This sequence joins TRBV7-9 and TRBJ2-1; 7 nucleotides match TRBD2. This CDR3 contains 15 residues. With 5 bases clipped from V and 6 bases from J, the junction kept 10 bases outside the gene matches. CDR1 is SEHNR and CDR2 is FQNEAQ in the germline V gene (reference sequence). The CDR3 nucleotides read TGTGCCAGCAGCCCCCGACGGGGGGAGGGCAATGAGCAGTTCTTC. Its protein is CASSPRRGEGNEQFF. Full variable domain (remainder filled in from reference TRBV7-9 and TRBJ2-1): DTGVSQNPRHKITKRGQNVTFRCDPISEHNRLYWYRQTLGQGPEFLTYFQNEAQLEKSRLLSDRFSAERPKGSFSTLEIQRTEQGDSAMYLCASSPRRGEGNEQFFGPGTRLTVL.

The table lists this clone with a count of one. Mismatch with germline at one junction end may stem from a read error. The gene calls are TRBV13 and TRBJ2-3, with 7 nucleotides matching TRBD2. The germline gives CDR1 PRHDT, CDR2 FYEKMQ (reference sequence). This CDR3 has 14 amino acids. The CDR3 region is CASSLGTNTDTQYF. CDR3 DNA: TGTGCCAGCAGCCTAGGGACTAACACAGATACGCAGTATTTT.

For the CDR3, the DNA is TGTGCCAGTAGTATCTCGGCGTCCGGGGAGCTGTTTTTT. Protein: CASSISASGELFF. The genes are TRBV19 and TRBJ2-2; D remains ambiguous. CDR1 LNHDA and CDR2 SQIVND come from the germline V gene (reference sequence). This CDR3 comprises 13 residues. V was trimmed by 3 bases and J by 6 bases, leaving 8 bases between them.

V is TRBV25-1 and J is TRBJ2-1, with unresolved D. CDR1 and CDR2 from the germline V gene are MGHDK and SYGVNS. The CDR3 loop spans 17 amino acids. V gave up 4 bases and J gave up 6 bases, with 22 bases separating them. The CDR3 reads CASSAPRLGVVGNEQFF. The DNA of the CDR3 is TGTGCCAGCAGTGCCCCTCGACTGGGTGTGGTGGGCAATGAGCAGTTCTTC.

The V gene is TRBV4-3, the J gene TRBJ1-2, with 9 bases matching TRBD1. Trimming took 5 bases from V and 7 from J; bases not matched to a gene: 14. This CDR3 is 16 amino acids long. Germline-derived CDR1 and CDR2 are LGHNA and YSLEER. This CDR3 is CASSESVYGTGSGYTF. CDR3 in DNA: TGCGCCAGCAGCGAATCGGTCTACGGGACAGGGTCTGGCTACACCTTC.

A remark on this clone: Other DNA sequences of this sample code for an identical CDR3. This rearrangement joins TRBV27 to TRBJ2-1; D possibly corresponds to TRBD2 (6 bases). V was pared by 2 bases and J by 1 base, with 6 bases between. Germline V gene lookup returns CDR1 MNHEY and CDR2 SMNVEV (reference sequence). The CDR3 covers 14 residues. CDR3 amino acids: CASSLRGSYNEQFF. CDR3 nucleotides: TGTGCCAGCAGTTTACGGGGGTCCTACAATGAGCAGTTCTTC.

The chain combines TRBV19 with TRBJ2-1, with 7 nucleotides matching TRBD2. Germline V gene sequence: CDR1 LNHDA, CDR2 SQIVND (reference sequence). This CDR3 has 15 residues. After removal of 6 bases from V and 2 bases from J, the junction contained 7 bases not matched to a gene. CDR3 sequence reads: CASRVAGGPYNEQFF. The CDR3, as DNA: TGTGCCAGTAGGGTAGCGGGCGGCCCCTACAATGAGCAGTTCTTC.

The CDR3 loop is CASSPDRAAFGYTF. CDR3 coding DNA: TGTGCCAGCAGCCCGGACAGGGCGGCTTTTGGCTACACCTTC. V gene TRBV28 combines with J gene TRBJ1-2; 8 bases line up with TRBD1. The CDR3 extends over 14 amino acids. V trimming: 6 bases; J trimming: 7 bases; junction bases outside the gene matches: 10. Germline loops: CDR1 MDHEN, CDR2 SYDVKM.

This chain joins TRBV27 and TRBJ2-7; possible D gene TRBD2, 5 bases. Per the germline V gene, CDR1 is MNHEY and CDR2 is SMNVEV (reference sequence). The CDR3 consists of 14 residues. The germline V and J ends were trimmed by 5 bases and 5 bases, with 16 bases remaining between them. Here the CDR3 DNA reads TGTGCCAGCAGTACCATATTGACCGGGGACGAGCAGTACTTC. Translating it yields CASSTILTGDEQYF.

The rearrangement links TRBV7-7 to TRBJ2-1; 10 bases fit TRBD2. Trimming cost V 2 bases and J 9 bases; bases outside gene matches: 28. The CDR3 loop spans 22 amino acids. The germline gives CDR1 SSHAT, CDR2 FNYEAQ (reference sequence). The DNA for the CDR3 is TGTGCCAGCAGCTTATTTCTAAGACTCGGGACTAGCGCCGCCGGTGGGGACACTGAGCAGTTCTTC. Residues: CASSLFLRLGTSAAGGDTEQFF.

This chain uses TRBV5-6 with TRBJ1-2; D is uncertain. Germline CDR1 and CDR2: SGHDT and YYEEEE. Deletions cut 0 bases from V and 2 bases from J, with 8 bases between. This CDR3 spans 14 amino acids. CDR3 DNA sequence: TGTGCCAGCAGCTTGGTTCAGGAGAACTATGGCTACACCTTC. Protein: CASSLVQENYGYTF. Looking up the rest from reference TRBV5-6 and TRBJ1-2 gives the full variable domain: DAGVTQSPTHLIKTRGQQVTLRCSPKSGHDTVSWYQQALGQGPQFIFQYYEEEERQRGNFPDRFSGHQFPNYSSELNVNALLLGDSALYLCASSLVQENYGYTFGSGTRLTVV.

The chain couples TRBV2 to TRBJ1-2; the match to TRBD1 covers 7 bases. Germline V gene lookup returns CDR1 SNHLY and CDR2 FYNNEI. The CDR3 loop spans 12 amino acids. With V trimmed by 6 bases and J by 7 bases, 5 bases remained unmatched. As DNA, the CDR3 is TGTGCCAGCAGGACAGGGAGTTTTGGCTACACCTTC. As protein: CASRTGSFGYTF.

This sequence joins TRBV4-2 and TRBJ2-5; no definite D call. V lost 0 bases, J lost 1 base, and 12 bases lay in between. The CDR3 is 16 amino acids. Germline V CDR1 and CDR2: LGHNA, YNFKEQ. The CDR3 region is CASSQDLARIQETQYF. The CDR3 DNA reads TGTGCCAGCAGCCAAGATCTTGCGAGAATCCAAGAGACCCAGTACTTC.

The chain combines TRBV10-3 with TRBJ1-3; D unresolved. V was clipped by 7 bases and J by 2 bases, with 9 bases between them. CDR3 length: 13 residues. Per the germline V gene, CDR1 is ENHRY and CDR2 is SYGVKD. CDR3: CAITTIAGNTIYF. For the CDR3, the DNA is TGTGCCATCACGACTATCGCTGGAAACACCATATATTTT.

The CDR3 bases are TGTGCCATCAGTGTGTGGTCCGGTGGGGCCAACGTCCTGACTTTC. The encoded protein is CAISVWSGGANVLTF. This chain links TRBV10-3 with TRBJ2-6, with D hard to call. The V gene's germline CDR1 is ENHRY and CDR2 SYGVKD. This CDR3 has 15 amino acids. Deletions cut 4 bases from V and 3 bases from J, with 10 bases between.

In this sample, this clone turned up once. This chain joins TRBV28 and TRBJ1-5; D gene ambiguous. CDR1 and CDR2 (germline): MDHEN, SYDVKM. This CDR3 region has 13 residues. Trimming took 6 bases from V and 6 from J, leaving 12 bases between them. The CDR3 here is CASSLNLRQPQHF. As DNA, the CDR3 is TGTGCCAGCAGCCTCAATTTGCGTCAGCCCCAGCATTTT.

This chain connects TRBV19 to TRBJ2-2, with TRBD1 matching 7 bases. Looked up from germline, CDR1 is LNHDA and CDR2 is SQIVND (reference sequence). The CDR3 extends over 14 amino acids. The ends lost 5 bases at V and 7 bases at J; junction bases unmatched: 7. CDR3 nucleotides: TGTGCCAGTAGTTTCGGACAGGTCAGCGGGGAGCTGTTTTTT. It yields the protein CASSFGQVSGELFF.

This sequence joins TRBV29-1 and TRBJ1-2; a weak D match, TRBD1 (6 bases). Germline V gene data show CDR1 as SQVTM and CDR2 as ANQGSEA. This CDR3 comprises 12 residues. V was trimmed by 7 bases and J by 3 bases, leaving 12 bases between them. DNA for the CDR3: TGCAGCGCCCAAGGGGGTTACTATGGCTACACCTTC. It encodes CSAQGGYYGYTF. The complete variable domain, with remaining parts taken from reference TRBV29-1 and TRBJ1-2, reads SAVISQKPSRDICQRGTSLTIQCQVDSQVTMMFWYRQQPGQSLTLIATANQGSEATYESGFVIDKFPISRPNLTFSTLTVSNMSPEDSSIYLCSAQGGYYGYTFGSGTRLTVV.